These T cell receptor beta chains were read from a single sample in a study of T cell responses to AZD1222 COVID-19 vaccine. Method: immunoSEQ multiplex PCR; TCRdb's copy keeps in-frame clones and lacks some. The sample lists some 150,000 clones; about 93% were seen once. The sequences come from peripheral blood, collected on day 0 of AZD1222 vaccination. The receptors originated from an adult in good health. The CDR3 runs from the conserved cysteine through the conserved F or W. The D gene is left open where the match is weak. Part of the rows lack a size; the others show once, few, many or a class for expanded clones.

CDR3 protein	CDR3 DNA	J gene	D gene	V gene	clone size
CASLAGTLSTDTQYF	TGTGCCAGCCTAGCGGGAACCCTTTCCACAGATACGCAGTATTTT	TRBJ2-3	TRBD2	TRBV5-4	NA
CASSLSWAEGKLFF	TGTGCCAGCAGTCTCTCTTGGGCCGAGGGAAAACTGTTTTTT	TRBJ1-4	NA	TRBV2	NA
CASSLTRKKRTLPNTEAFF	TGTGCCAGCAGCTTAACAAGAAAAAAACGGACCCTCCCGAACACTGAAGCTTTCTTT	TRBJ1-1	NA	TRBV11-2	NA
CASSRQGSTDTQYF	TGTGCCAGCAGTAGACAGGGAAGCACAGATACGCAGTATTTT	TRBJ2-3	TRBD1	TRBV28	NA
CATSRTSGGSNEQFF	TGTGCCACCAGCAGGACTAGCGGGGGCTCCAATGAGCAGTTCTTC	TRBJ2-1	TRBD2	TRBV15	NA
CASSYGSNQPQHF	TGTGCCAGCAGTTACGGTAGCAATCAGCCCCAGCATTTT	TRBJ1-5	NA	TRBV6-5	NA
CAIARGHNSPLHF	TGTGCCATCGCCCGGGGCCATAATTCACCCCTCCACTTT	TRBJ1-6	NA	TRBV28	NA
CASSQDNTGGQPYYGYTF	TGCGCCAGCAGCCAAGATAACACCGGTGGACAGCCATACTATGGCTACACCTTC	TRBJ1-2	NA	TRBV4-3	NA
CASSSAAGGSDTQYF	TGTGCCAGCAGCTCAGCAGCGGGAGGCTCAGATACGCAGTATTTT	TRBJ2-3	TRBD2	TRBV7-3	NA
CASSFSGQGQDTQYF	TGCGCCAGCAGCTTCTCGGGACAGGGGCAAGATACGCAGTATTTT	TRBJ2-3	TRBD1	TRBV5-1	NA
CASSSSARTNEKLFF	TGTGCCAGCAGCTCTTCAGCTAGAACTAATGAAAAACTGTTTTTT	TRBJ1-4	NA	TRBV13	NA
CASIGGPTEAFF	TGTGCCAGTATCGGGGGGCCCACTGAAGCTTTCTTT	TRBJ1-1	NA	TRBV19	NA
CASSQQGAVNTEAFF	TGTGCCAGCAGCCAACAGGGGGCCGTGAACACTGAAGCTTTCTTT	TRBJ1-1	TRBD1	TRBV14	NA
CASSVGGNSYEQYF	TGTGCCAGCAGCGTAGGGGGTAACTCCTACGAGCAGTACTTC	TRBJ2-7	NA	TRBV9	NA
CASSGSGRYEQYF	TGTGCCAGCAGTGGTAGCGGCCGATACGAGCAGTACTTC	TRBJ2-7	NA	TRBV28	NA
CASSPSGGGGNTIYF	TGTGCCAGCAGCCCTTCAGGGGGAGGCGGAAACACCATATATTTT	TRBJ1-3	TRBD1	TRBV9	few
CASSSRTPLGQYF	TGTGCCAGCAGTTCCAGGACGCCGCTAGGGCAGTACTTC	TRBJ2-7	NA	TRBV27	NA
CASSFAGGRAHTDTQYF	TGTGCCAGCAGTTTCGCCGGCGGGAGGGCCCACACAGATACGCAGTATTTT	TRBJ2-3	TRBD2	TRBV28	NA
CASSPRPRANVLTF	TGTGCCAGCAGCCCTAGGCCAAGGGCCAACGTCCTGACTTTC	TRBJ2-6	NA	TRBV5-4	NA
CASSLGPGPFPPLHF	TGTGCCAGCAGTTTAGGGCCGGGGCCGTTTCCACCCCTCCACTTT	TRBJ1-6	NA	TRBV28	NA
CASSSTSGYYGYTF	TGCGCCAGCAGCTCCACCTCCGGCTACTATGGCTACACCTTC	TRBJ1-2	NA	TRBV5-1	NA
CTLRVGDTQYF	TGCACCCTCCGGGTGGGAGATACGCAGTATTTT	TRBJ2-3	NA	TRBV20-1	NA
CASSTKPRRLNSPLHF	TGTGCCAGCAGCACCAAGCCCCGTCGGCTTAATTCACCCCTCCACTTT	TRBJ1-6	NA	TRBV21-1	NA
CASSSTSDGDTQYF	TGCGCCAGCAGCTCTACCTCGGACGGTGATACGCAGTATTTT	TRBJ2-3	NA	TRBV5-1	NA
CASSRGTSGRGETQYF	TGTGCCAGTAGTCGGGGGACTAGCGGTCGCGGGGAGACCCAGTACTTC	TRBJ2-5	TRBD2	TRBV19	NA
CASSYELRGQETQYF	TGTGCCAGCAGTTACGAGCTCAGGGGGCAGGAGACCCAGTACTTC	TRBJ2-5	TRBD1	TRBV6-2/TRBV6-3	NA
CASSQGGLAGKNTGELFF	TGCGCCAGCAGCCAGGGAGGACTAGCGGGGAAGAACACCGGGGAGCTGTTTTTT	TRBJ2-2	TRBD2	TRBV4-1	NA
CASSARDLHSGNTIYF	TGTGCCAGCAGCGCCCGGGACCTCCACTCTGGAAACACCATATATTTT	TRBJ1-3	NA	TRBV9	NA
CASSPSDRWSGGYTF	TGTGCCAGCAGCCCATCCGACAGGTGGTCCGGTGGCTACACCTTC	TRBJ1-2	NA	TRBV7-8	NA
CATRRGQGPDTQYF	TGTGCCACTCGTCGGGGACAGGGTCCAGATACGCAGTATTTT	TRBJ2-3	TRBD1	TRBV10-3	NA
CASSTRTKGGSEQYF	TGTGCCAGCAGCACCCGGACTAAAGGGGGGAGCGAGCAGTACTTC	TRBJ2-7	NA	TRBV9	NA
CASSGQGAGRTEAFF	TGTGCCAGCAGCGGACAGGGGGCGGGGAGGACTGAAGCTTTCTTT	TRBJ1-1	TRBD1	TRBV9	NA
CASSIPTVNQPQHF	TGTGCCAGTAGTATCCCGACAGTGAATCAGCCCCAGCATTTT	TRBJ1-5	NA	TRBV19	NA
CASSGQNIGELFF	TGTGCCAGCAGTGGGCAGAATATCGGGGAGCTGTTTTTT	TRBJ2-2	NA	TRBV7-9	NA
CASSAGAYSTEAFF	TGTGCCAGCAGCGCAGGAGCATATTCCACTGAAGCTTTCTTT	TRBJ1-1	NA	TRBV9	NA
CASSQGLSGSYEQYF	TGTGCCAGCAGCCAAGGGCTTAGCGGGAGTTACGAGCAGTACTTC	TRBJ2-7	TRBD2	TRBV3-1/TRBV3-2	NA
CASSYSPQTLGYTF	TGTGCCAGCAGTTACTCGCCCCAGACCCTAGGCTACACCTTC	TRBJ1-2	NA	TRBV6-5	NA
CASSNFGLNTGELFF	TGCGCCAGCAGCAATTTCGGACTGAACACCGGGGAGCTGTTTTTT	TRBJ2-2	NA	TRBV5-1	NA
CASSPPVATEGEQFF	TGTGCCAGCTCACCACCAGTGGCGACTGAGGGTGAGCAGTTCTTC	TRBJ2-1	NA	TRBV18	NA
CSVEGTSAYEQYF	TGCAGCGTTGAGGGGACTAGCGCTTACGAGCAGTACTTC	TRBJ2-7	TRBD2	TRBV29-1	NA
CASSRGPPSEAFF	TGTGCCAGCAGCCGAGGGCCGCCATCTGAAGCTTTCTTT	TRBJ1-1	NA	TRBV5-6	NA
CASRSGAAEAFF	TGTGCCAGCAGGTCAGGTGCCGCCGAAGCTTTCTTT	TRBJ1-1	NA	TRBV3-1/TRBV3-2	NA
CASSLRGTLYTDTQYF	TGTGCCAGCAGCTTGAGGGGCACACTTTACACAGATACGCAGTATTTT	TRBJ2-3	NA	TRBV5-4	NA
CASSIGTLPGSGNTIYF	TGCGCCAGCAGCATCGGGACCCTTCCCGGCTCTGGAAACACCATATATTTT	TRBJ1-3	NA	TRBV5-1	NA
CASGWTGPYTF	TGTGCCAGCGGGTGGACAGGGCCCTACACCTTC	TRBJ1-2	TRBD1	TRBV9	NA